The 26 T cell receptor beta chains below come from one sample, sequenced in a study of T cell repertoires in cytomegalovirus infection. Their cognate antigens are unknown. In TCRdb, the reads were re-called with MiXCR into one record per CDR3 protein. The sample records roughly 180,000 distinct CDR3 sequences, less than 25% being singletons. This material consisted of CD8+ T cells from cultured PBMCs, taken from culture after CMV antigen stimulation. The receptors here all came from a human donor in good health (CMV status not recorded). Some clones in this sample may be carry-over from other donors' samples.

This clonotype was observed a few times. The CDR3 loop reads CATSLERRKSEAFF. The CDR3 region has the DNA TGTGCCACCAGCCTCGAAAGACGGAAATCTGAAGCTTTCTTT. V is TRBV15 and J is TRBJ1-1; no clear D. Trimming took 5 bases from V and 6 from J, leaving 16 bases between them. CDR1 and CDR2 from the germline V gene are LNHNV and YYDKDF (reference sequence). The CDR3 covers 14 residues.

This clonotype was seen only a few times. The rearrangement joins TRBV7-2 to TRBJ1-2, with 8 bases fitting TRBD1. The length of the CDR3 is 17 residues. The germline V gene encodes CDR1 SGHTA and CDR2 FQGNSA. The V and J ends lost 1 base and 2 bases, in that order; junction bases with no gene match: 9. Here the CDR3 reads CASSLGPGGAGNYGYTF. In DNA form, the CDR3 reads TGTGCCAGCAGCTTAGGGCCAGGGGGCGCTGGGAACTATGGCTACACCTTC.

The CDR3 sequence: CASSHYRLGGGGAETQYF. CDR3 bases: TGTGCCAGCAGTCATTACCGCCTGGGGGGCGGGGGTGCGGAGACCCAGTACTTC. The chain couples TRBV7-2 to TRBJ2-5; possible D gene TRBD2, 7 bases. This CDR3 region has 18 residues. The germline V and J ends were trimmed by 6 bases and 5 bases, with 28 bases remaining between them. CDR1 is SGHTA, CDR2 FQGNSA, per germline.

This chain uses TRBV4-1 with TRBJ2-5; D is undetermined. This CDR3 comprises 13 residues. The germline V gene has CDR1 MGHRA and CDR2 YSYEKL. Deletions cut 4 bases from V and 4 bases from J, with 10 bases between. CDR3 nucleotide sequence: TGCGCCAGCAGCCGGGTTCTCGGAGAGACCCAGTACTTC. Protein: CASSRVLGETQYF.

The V call is TRBV20-1, the J call TRBJ2-5; 11 bases map to TRBD1. V was clipped by 0 bases and J by 5 bases; unmatched bases: 11. The CDR3 runs 17 residues. Germline V gene data show CDR1 as DFQATT and CDR2 as SNEGSKA (reference sequence). The CDR3, as DNA: TGCAGTGCTAGAGATCCTTGGACAGGGGGCTTGAGTGAGACCCAGTACTTC. This sequence encodes CSARDPWTGGLSETQYF.

This clonotype appeared a few times. The chain joins TRBV12-3 or TRBV12-4 to TRBJ1-4; D unresolved. V was cut by 2 bases and J by 0 bases, with 4 bases left in between. CDR3 length: 14 residues. The CDR3 spells CASSLPPTNEKLFF. In nucleotides, the CDR3 is TGTGCCAGCAGTTTACCTCCAACTAATGAAAAACTGTTTTTT.

This clonotype was detected a few times. The chain is built from TRBV7-9 and TRBJ1-3; no clear D. With 1 base removed from V and 0 bases from J, the gap between germline ends came to 10 bases. The CDR3 totals 16 residues. Germline V gene lookup returns CDR1 SEHNR and CDR2 FQNEAQ (reference sequence). CDR3 nucleotide sequence: TGTGCCAGCAGCTTAGGACCACCTAGCTCTGGAAACACCATATATTTT. Its translation is CASSLGPPSSGNTIYF.

This clonotype was seen only a few times. This chain joins TRBV6-5 and TRBJ2-7; D is ambiguous. Trimming stripped 0 bases from V and 4 bases from J, with 10 bases between. Germline CDR1 and CDR2: MNHEY and SVGAGI. The CDR3 has 14 residues. The CDR3 here is CASSYSNGEYEQYF. In DNA form, the CDR3 reads TGTGCCAGCAGTTACTCGAACGGAGAGTACGAGCAGTACTTC.

The chain employs TRBV5-1 and TRBJ2-7, with TRBD1 matching 8 bases. The germline V gene encodes CDR1 SGHRS and CDR2 YFSETQ. The CDR3 sequence is 14 residues long. V was clipped by 7 bases and J by 3 bases; unmatched bases: 9. Here the CDR3 reads CASAQDRVFYEQYF. CDR3 in DNA: TGCGCCAGCGCCCAGGACAGGGTCTTCTACGAGCAGTACTTC.

The table lists this clonotype with a few counts. The J gene is TRBJ2-3, the V gene TRBV12-3 or TRBV12-4; 8 bases are shared with TRBD2. The length of the CDR3 is 15 residues. V shed 8 bases and J 1 base; nucleotides not matched to a gene: 8. CDR3 DNA sequence: TGTGCCAGCCCTCCCCCAGCGGGGGGCACAGATACGCAGTATTTT. It translates to CASPPPAGGTDTQYF.

A few counts support this clonotype. J is TRBJ2-7 and V is TRBV7-2; TRBD1 is a possible D gene (5 bases). Germline CDR1 reads SGHTA; CDR2 reads FQGNSA. The CDR3 contains 16 residues. Trimming stripped 1 base from V and 3 bases from J, with 16 bases between. The CDR3 region has the DNA TGTGCCAGCAGCTTAGGGCAAGGGGTATTCGGCTACGAGCAGTACTTC. It encodes CASSLGQGVFGYEQYF. Combining the CDR3 with reference TRBV7-2 and TRBJ2-7 gives the whole variable domain GAGVSQSPSNKVTEKGKDVELRCDPISGHTALYWYRQSLGQGLEFLIYFQGNSAPDKSGLPSDRFSAERTGGSVSTLTIQRTQQEDSAVYLCASSLGQGVFGYEQYFGPGTRLTVT.

The gene calls are TRBV18 and TRBJ1-2; D might be TRBD1 (6 bases). Trimming cost V 0 bases and J 3 bases, with 11 bases left between them. The CDR3 is 15 residues long. Looked up from germline, CDR1 is KGHSH and CDR2 is LQKENI. CDR3 nucleotides: TGTGCCAGCTCACCACCTGAACAGGGTCACTATGGCTACACCTTC. Protein sequence: CASSPPEQGHYGYTF.

The gene calls are TRBV5-1 and TRBJ2-1; D unresolved. V gave up 0 bases and J gave up 2 bases, with 3 bases separating them. This CDR3 contains 13 residues. CDR1 and CDR2 from the germline V gene are SGHRS and YFSETQ. The CDR3 bases are TGCGCCAGCAGCTTGGAGGCCTACAATGAGCAGTTCTTC. Residues: CASSLEAYNEQFF.

This clonotype was counted between two and nine times. The chain employs TRBV7-3 and TRBJ2-1; possible D gene TRBD2, 6 bases. Germline CDR1 and CDR2: SGHTA and FQGTGA. Trimming left V 1 base short and J 5 bases short, with 9 bases between. This CDR3 contains 14 residues. The CDR3 nucleotides are TGTGCCAGCAGCTTAAGCGGGGTACACAATGAGCAGTTCTTC. Its protein product is CASSLSGVHNEQFF.

Here the CDR3 DNA reads TGTGCCAGCAGCTTAGGAGCGGGGGCCACTAACAATGAGCAGTTCTTC. Its protein is CASSLGAGATNNEQFF. The gene calls are TRBV7-9 and TRBJ2-1, with 8 bases that match TRBD2. V gave up 1 base and J gave up 5 bases; unmatched junction bases: 7. There are 16 residues in the CDR3. Germline-derived CDR1 and CDR2 are SEHNR and FQNEAQ (reference sequence).

V usage is TRBV7-6 and J usage is TRBJ1-1; D perhaps matches TRBD1 (5 bases). V was trimmed by 7 bases and J by 1 base, leaving 13 bases between them. Germline CDR1 SGHVS, CDR2 FNYEAQ. This CDR3 is 14 amino acids long. CDR3 in DNA: TGTGCCAGCAAGGGCGGGGGAGGGAACACTGAAGCTTTCTTT. It is translated as CASKGGGGNTEAFF. Supplemented by reference TRBV7-6 and TRBJ1-1, the full variable domain reads GAGVSQSPRYKVTKRGQDVALRCDPISGHVSLYWYRQALGQGPEFLTYFNYEAQQDKSGLPNDRFSAERPEGSISTLTIQRTEQRDSAMYRCASKGGGGNTEAFFGQGTRLTVV.

This clonotype has a handful of counts. This chain links TRBV7-3 with TRBJ2-1; 7 bases fit TRBD2. V shed 0 bases, J shed 8 bases, and the junction held 7 bases outside the gene matches. The CDR3 covers 15 residues. In germline, CDR1 is SGHTA, CDR2 FQGTGA. The DNA of the CDR3 is TGTGCCAGCAGCTTAACGGGAGGGATGGGAGATGAGCAGTTCTTC. It yields the protein CASSLTGGMGDEQFF.

The table lists this clonotype with a few counts. The rearrangement uses TRBV4-3 and TRBJ2-5; TRBD2 matches at 10 bases. With V trimmed by 0 bases and J by 4 bases, 8 bases remained unmatched. The CDR3 loop spans 17 amino acids. Germline values: CDR1 LGHNA, CDR2 YSLEER. The DNA for the CDR3 is TGCGCCAGCAGCCAAGATTTTAGCGGGGGGCCTGGAGAGACCCAGTACTTC. Protein: CASSQDFSGGPGETQYF.

This clonotype came up a few times. The gene calls are TRBV12-3 or TRBV12-4 and TRBJ2-7; D is undetermined. V gave up 3 bases and J gave up 0 bases, with 9 bases separating them. The length of the CDR3 is 14 residues. Here the CDR3 reads CASSFRPSSYEQYF. The CDR3 DNA reads as TGTGCCAGCAGTTTCCGTCCAAGCTCCTACGAGCAGTACTTC.

This chain connects TRBV7-2 to TRBJ2-7; 10 bases are a match to TRBD2. The CDR3 length is 14 residues. Unmatched junction bases numbered 8, after V lost 5 bases and J lost 7 bases. CDR1 is SGHTA, CDR2 FQGNSA, per germline. CDR3 sequence (DNA): TGTGCCAGCAGCCCCCCTCTAGCGGGGGTTGAGCAGTACTTC. Its translation is CASSPPLAGVEQYF.

The chain has TRBV15 and TRBJ1-4; 7 bases agree with TRBD1. This CDR3 spans 14 amino acids. V was clipped by 5 bases and J by 6 bases; unmatched bases: 6. Germline-derived CDR1 and CDR2 are LNHNV and YYDKDF (reference sequence). The CDR3 DNA reads TGTGCCACCAGCCGCGACAGGGTAGATGAAAAACTGTTTTTT. This encodes CATSRDRVDEKLFF.

This clonotype was seen only a few times. The V call is TRBV7-9, the J call TRBJ2-4; the match to TRBD1 covers 7 bases. V was pared by 7 bases and J by 6 bases, with 6 bases of the junction left unmatched. The CDR3 extends over 13 amino acids. The germline CDR1 and CDR2 sequences are SEHNR and FQNEAQ (reference sequence). In DNA form, the CDR3 reads TGTGCCAGCACCTCGACAGGGATAAACATTCAGTACTTC. This translates into CASTSTGINIQYF.

This clonotype was seen more than once but under ten times. This rearrangement joins TRBV2 to TRBJ2-2, with D possibly TRBD2 on 6 matching bases. Germline V gives CDR1 SNHLY, CDR2 FYNNEI. This CDR3 has 15 residues. The germline V and J ends were trimmed by 8 bases and 3 bases, with 16 bases remaining between them. CDR3 residues: CASGQRGIDTGELFF. The CDR3 coding sequence is TGTGCCAGCGGGCAACGGGGGATCGACACCGGGGAGCTGTTTTTT.

The chain recombines TRBV6-1 with TRBJ2-3; TRBD1 aligns across 8 bases. This CDR3 region has 14 residues. Germline V CDR1 and CDR2: MNHNS, SASEGT. V shed 8 bases and J 4 bases; nucleotides not matched to a gene: 8. The CDR3, as DNA: TGTGCCAGCGGGACAGGCCTCCAGGCAGATACGCAGTATTTT. Its protein is CASGTGLQADTQYF.

The table lists this clonotype with a count of one. Here the CDR3 reads CASSFPQANTGELFF. CDR3 coding DNA: TGTGCCAGCAGTTTCCCCCAGGCGAACACCGGGGAGCTGTTTTTT. The chain employs TRBV28 and TRBJ2-2; D is uncertain. The CDR3 contains 15 residues. In germline, CDR1 is MDHEN, CDR2 SYDVKM. V was cut by 3 bases and J by 0 bases, with 8 bases left in between.

The chain uses TRBV7-6 and TRBJ2-1; D is undetermined. V lost 5 bases, J lost 0 bases, and 17 bases lay in between. Germline CDR1 and CDR2: SGHVS and FNYEAQ. The CDR3 is 17 residues long. The DNA of the CDR3 is TGTGCCAGCAGCCTAAGGCTCCAGGTGAGCTCCTACAATGAGCAGTTCTTC. Translation gives CASSLRLQVSSYNEQFF.